Included here is one T cell receptor (beta chain) sequence, with context. The antigen is undetermined. This entry belongs to a study of identical twins. Study conclusions and caveats: There were fewer insertions in abundant cord blood beta clonotypes, but memory repertoires showed no such pattern. Out-of-frame alpha sequences common to twins were enriched for low generation probability. Partial confounding of zero-insertion analyses by invariant MAIT and iNKT cells was possible.

MiXCR, run by TCRdb on the 5' RACE reads, gives a single entry per CDR3 protein. The sample consists of approximately 280,000 distinct CDR3 sequences, about 8% of them appearing once. The data also belong to a second study, concerning yellow fever vaccine responses in identical twins.

The source material was memory (CD45RO+) T cells sorted from blood. This clonotype was obtained from a woman younger than 35 in good health.

CDR3 sequence: CASGYTGANVLTF. The CDR3 nucleotides are TGTGCTAGTGGTTACACTGGGGCCAACGTCCTGACTTTC. The genes are TRBV12-5 and TRBJ2-6, with no clear D. Trimming pared 4 bases from V and 2 bases from J, leaving 3 bases between. This CDR3 comprises 13 residues. The germline CDR1 and CDR2 sequences are LGHNT and FRNRAP. Filled out from reference TRBV12-5 and TRBJ2-6, the complete variable domain reads DARVTQTPRHKVTEMGQEVTMRCQPILGHNTVFWYRQTMMQGLELLAYFRNRAPLDDSGMPKDRFSAEMPDATLATLKIQPSEPRDSAVYFCASGYTGANVLTFGAGSRLTVL.